This TCR beta chain appears in the sequencing data of a study of T cell changes during pregnancy in multiple sclerosis. Assay used: immunoSEQ multiplex PCR; TCRdb lists only in-frame clones, some missing. Of approximately 85,000 clones in the sample, roughly 92% were seen once. This TCR came from a female donor with multiple sclerosis, enrolled in a pregnancy study. The source material was peripheral blood, sampled in the first trimester of pregnancy.

This chain's CDR3 is CASSYSHSGGIDTQYF. CDR3 in DNA: TGTGCCAGCAGTTACTCCCATAGCGGGGGGATTGATACGCAGTATTTT. The chain recombines TRBV6-5 with TRBJ2-3; 10 bases are shared with TRBD2. Germline V lookup: CDR1 MNHEY, CDR2 SVGAGI. The CDR3 totals 16 residues. The V segment lost 0 bases and the J segment 6 bases; nucleotides outside the gene matches: 6.